This TCR beta chain was captured in a study of technical replicates of blood from a few donors. This CDR3 is built from 14 residues. Looked up from germline, CDR1 is SGHRS and CDR2 is YFSETQ. V shed 2 bases and J shed 4 bases, with 12 bases lying between them. This clone was seen only once. Clones were sequenced by immunoSEQ multiplex PCR, and TCRdb holds only the in-frame ones, with some missing. The sample lists about 75,000 clones; around 97% were seen once. The rearrangement uses TRBV5-1 and TRBJ1-2; D possibly corresponds to TRBD1 (6 bases). The TCR comes from a human donor in good health. Sequenced: T cells isolated from PBMCs. Here the CDR3 DNA reads TGCGCCAGCAGCTTTGATGGGGGGGCCTATGGCTACACCTTC. It translates to CASSFDGGAYGYTF.